This TCR beta chain is from a study of PD-L1 blockade in urothelial cancer. Sequencing used immunoSEQ multiplex PCR; TCRdb keeps in-frame clones, though not all of them. The sample carries over 35,000 clones, approximately 90% recorded once. This sample's time point: pretreatment peripheral blood. The sample consisted of PBMCs, taken around atezolizumab (anti-PD-L1) treatment. This receptor was identified in a woman aged 55-69 years with urothelial cancer.

Here the CDR3 reads CASSPGLQGEGQFF. The CDR3, as DNA: TGTGCCAGCAGTCCCGGGCTCCAAGGGGAGGGGCAGTTCTTC. V and J are TRBV9 and TRBJ2-1, with 7 bases that match TRBD2. Germline-derived CDR1 and CDR2 are SGDLS and YYNGEE. This CDR3 spans 14 amino acids. V lost 5 bases and J lost 12; bases outside the gene matches: 14.